This entry features one T cell receptor beta chain sequence. There is no known antigen for this receptor. Its ends do not fully match the called genes, so a read error is possible. CDR1 SQVTM and CDR2 ANQGSEA were looked up in the germline V gene. The CDR3, from cysteine to phenylalanine, totals 13 residues. The entry retains the CDR3 DNA only, 39 bases that are in frame from base 1. These data come from a study of cytomegalovirus exposure and HLA in healthy donors (dated by TCRdb to the late 2010s). About the study as a whole: An earlier analysis of approximately 550 of the donors reported more than 250 Gb of sequence data and approximately 110 million unique TCR beta sequences from about 179 million T cells. Approximately 300 gigabases of sequencing data and 75 million to 85 million unique TCR sequences made up an early release that covered several hundred HLA-typed donors. Of the roughly 400 genotyped donors, more than 75% were placed in the genetic ancestry cluster associated with self-reported Caucasian donors. The aim of the study was to test whether cataloging public T cell receptors could identify signatures of past pathogen exposure. The T cell repertoires of 700 or so subjects were profiled by immunosequencing and related to cytomegalovirus serostatus. In addition to the first cohort of approximately 650 subjects, a separate validation cohort of 130 or so different subjects was used. High-throughput TCR immunosequencing, statistical association of individual TCRs with disease status, and machine learning were combined to predict cytomegalovirus infection status. To study patterns of TCR occurrence, a later analysis re-analyzed previously published TCR beta repertoires from hundreds of donors and added high-resolution HLA genotyping. The later analysis used no new phenotypic data to find candidate immune exposures, relying instead on TCR beta sequences and their occurrence across donors. An earlier analysis of roughly 600 of the donors used high-throughput TCR beta sequencing to judge whether each TCR beta V gene segment behaved as functional or pseudogenic. Donor age, sex, ethnicity and CMV serostatus were compiled alongside the repertoire data. A later genetic analysis took genome-wide SNP genotypes for 398 of the 666 donors and used that subset as a discovery cohort. Every discovery cohort repertoire had been produced on one sequencing platform. HLA typing included class I and class II loci at four-digit resolution. The number of donors typed differed by locus, with 629-630 for A, B, C, DRB1 and DQB1, roughly 520 for DQA1, 600 to 610 for DPA1, and around 450 for DPB1. Several DR-DQ haplotypes were treated as single units for association and clustering because of strong linkage in the cohort. Among roughly 400 genotyped donors of the cohort, an average of roughly 230,000 unique TCR beta nucleotide sequences was sequenced per donor, of which roughly 18% were non-productive.

Study-wide conclusions, independent of this receptor: A group of highly shared sequence variants was considered likely to be a technical artifact of the sequencing pipeline. For the cohort, immune exposure information was limited to CMV serostatus. A later analysis associated 15,000 or so TCR beta sequences with specific HLA alleles at a false discovery rate of 0.05. In this cohort, only TCR beta chains were sequenced, and detectable features were limited by the absence of alpha or paired-chain data. A later analysis reported that several top co-occurrence clusters appeared linked to parvovirus B19, influenza, CMV and Epstein-Barr virus. The presence/absence analyses assumed that sequencing depth was roughly uniform across donors, and that assumption may not be true. Assigning TCR associations to individual alleles was difficult when HLA alleles, especially DR and DQ, strongly co-occurred. Because counts were too low, roughly 18 rarely observed V segments, including chromosome 9 orphons, were left out of the earlier analysis of several hundred of the donors. Because HLA typing was unavailable for some donors at each locus, only the typed subset was used in association tests. It was suggested by the authors that the approach could potentially be generalized to other disease states and immunological phenotypes. Correlated functional status among segregating V segments might reflect linkage disequilibrium, but an unknown experimental factor could not be ruled out. A later analysis found that HLA-associated TCR beta chains were more clonally expanded and had lower generation probabilities than equally common non-associated chains. Some IMGT-functional V segments, including TRBV6-2 and TRBV6-3, could not be distinguished by the 87-base-pair reads and were therefore excluded. Compared with the approximately 710-donor mean, donors in an Asian-associated ancestry cluster had fewer N-insertions in productive TCRs, according to a later genetic analysis. The classifier was reported to diagnose cytomegalovirus status with high specificity and sensitivity in both the original and validation cohorts. Most TCR sequences were seen in very few donors, while some public TCRs were found in many individuals. A further reported finding was that TCR beta sequences accurately predicted the HLA-A and HLA-B alleles for most subjects in the first cohort. In the study, around 150 TCR beta chains were listed as associated with cytomegalovirus. In an earlier analysis of more than 500 of the donors, most TCR beta V segments appeared in productive rearrangements about 87% or about 30% of the time, broadly matching IMGT annotations. A later analysis found that most CMV-associated TCR beta chains appeared HLA-restricted, with HLA associations seemingly driven largely by CMV exposure. In a later analysis, the rate of TCR association differed among HLA loci, with DRB1 alleles having the most associated TCRs and HLA-C alleles having the fewest. An association between a missense DCLRE1C variant and V-gene and J-gene trimming of TCR beta chains was found in a later genetic analysis and replicated in an independent cohort. Three of the identified cytomegalovirus-associated TCR beta chains were confirmed in vitro to be specific for cytomegalovirus antigens.

The cohort consisted of 600 to 700 healthy bone marrow donors. At the time of sampling, every cohort member was nominally healthy, though immune exposures that went unrecorded were likely present. The donor was CMV seropositive and belonged to the group of over 250 seropositive cohort members. Every donor gave a peripheral blood sample, and the peripheral blood mononuclear cells from that sample were used for TCR beta sequencing. Genomic DNA was extracted from the blood cell samples with the Qiagen DNeasy Blood Extraction Kit. Receptors were amplified or captured by the immunoSEQ multiplex PCR assay. For the multiplex PCR, a mixture combining 60 forward primers for TCR Vbeta segments and 13 reverse primers for TCR Jbeta segments was used. Amplification of the CDR3 region of rearranged TCR beta genes was performed with a multiplex PCR assay on genomic DNA. The Illumina HiSeq System was used to sequence the amplified TCR beta libraries as 87-base-pair reads. Concerning the study's data processing: A later analysis counted about 82 million unique TCR beta chains across the 640 or so repertoires, and some 11 million of these chains were shared by at least two donors. Raw reads were error-corrected and collapsed into unique sequences with a nearest-neighbor algorithm that merged closely related sequences to remove PCR and sequencing errors. V, D and J gene segments were assigned by aligning CDR3 sequences to IMGT reference sequences. For a sequence to be retained, a match of at least six nucleotides to both a V gene segment and a J gene segment was required. Rearrangements were classified as productive when the CDR3 lacked stop codons and remained in frame with V and J, and all other rearrangements were classified as non-productive. CDR3 was defined according to IMGT convention as the region running from the second conserved V-encoded cysteine to the conserved J-encoded phenylalanine. The earlier analysis of fewer than 750 of the donors excluded sequences that lacked an unambiguous match to a single V gene segment. In an earlier analysis of almost 600 of the donors, a V segment was called functional when productive rearrangements were above 56.7%, and segregating when the standard deviation between donors exceeded 5%. A statistical classification framework was built to diagnose cytomegalovirus status from the catalog of TCR beta chain sequences. A later analysis assigned V and J genes by comparing TCR nucleotide sequences with IMGT/GENE-DB human TR gene sequences. A later analysis assigned CDR3 sequences and most-parsimonious VDJ recombination scenarios with the TCRdist pipeline. A later analysis defined each TCR beta chain by its CDR3 amino acid sequence plus V-gene family, and excluded reads lacking a unique V-gene family. In a later analysis, approximately 590 highly shared, low-generation-probability nucleotide sequences were removed to address suspected cross-contamination and a sequencing artifact. A later analysis calculated a clonal expansion index for each public chain from normalized within-repertoire ranks of inferred template counts. In a later analysis, generation probabilities were computed with a VDJ recombination model fitted to out-of-frame rearrangements, and the resulting probabilities were checked against IGoR. A later analysis scored TCR-TCR, TCR-HLA and TCR-CMV co-occurrence with hypergeometric tests, applying a repertoire-size bias correction to TCR pairs. In a later analysis, false discovery rates were estimated by permuting HLA or CMV assignments 20 times. A later analysis grouped co-occurring TCRs with DBSCAN, adding TCRdist sequence similarity when clustering within HLA-allele-positive subsets. Co-occurrence clustering excluded repertoires with fewer than 30,000 or more than 120,000 public chains, plus five with anomalous nucleotide sharing. Imported from immuneACCESS, the table was reduced by TCRdb to in-frame sequences with V and J called. These copies leave out some clones; in studies compared against another copy, an unresolved V gene accounts for under half, and the cause of the remainder is not known. That table gives V, J and clone size, and the DNA gave D and trimming. For this sample the table gives roughly 45,000 clones, of which about two thirds were detected only once. 12% of the sample comes from the top ten.

This chain is built from TRBV29-1 and TRBJ2-4, with TRBD1 identical over 8 junction bases. The TCR sequence derives from a man aged 55 to 69 in good health and CMV-seropositive. The specimen sequenced was PBMCs. The DNA sequence is TGCAGCGCTGAAGGACAGGGCGGGAACATTCAGTACTTC. It codes for CSAEGQGGNIQYF.